These 19 T cell receptor beta chains share one sample of origin, sequenced in a study of T and B cells in COVID-19 patients (TCRdb year 2020). TRB repertoires were amplified from approximately 250-500 ng of genomic DNA extracted from blood. Sequencing instrument: Illumina MiSeq. TRB rearrangements were amplified by multiplex PCR with BIOMED2 TRB-A/B primer pools. In-frame beta chains were kept once TCRdb had trimmed the public reads at Q25 with fastp and called clones with MiXCR. Each entry merges the rows of one CDR3 protein and shows their most common DNA and genes. For this sample there are around 12,000 distinct CDR3 sequences; roughly 30% appear just once. The ten most abundant clones make up about 30% of the sample. The sample taken for sequencing was blood. The receptors were sampled from a human donor who had recovered from COVID-19.

This rearrangement joins TRBV24-1 to TRBJ2-1; the D is unclear. The length of the CDR3 is 16 residues. V was clipped by 4 bases and J by 3 bases, with 15 bases between them. Germline V lookup: CDR1 KGHDR, CDR2 SFDVKD. DNA for the CDR3: TGTGCCACCAGTGACAAGGGTCTTCCTCACTACAATGAGCAGTTCTTC. It specifies CATSDKGLPHYNEQFF.

This clonotype appeared many times. The chain carries TRBV19 and TRBJ1-5, with D uncertain. CDR3 length equals 13 residues. Germline loops: CDR1 LNHDA, CDR2 SQIVND (reference sequence). V was trimmed by 4 bases and J by 2 bases, leaving 6 bases between them. CDR3 sequence (DNA): TGTGCCAGTAGTACAGTTCGCAATCAGCCCCAGCATTTT. It yields the protein CASSTVRNQPQHF.

V usage is TRBV6-1 and J usage is TRBJ2-7; maybe TRBD2 (6 bases). Germline values: CDR1 MNHNS, CDR2 SASEGT. V was trimmed by 3 bases and J by 2 bases, leaving 8 bases between them. There are 13 residues in the CDR3. The CDR3: CASSEGLAYEQYV. CDR3 coding DNA: TGTGCCAGCAGTGAGGGACTTGCCTACGAGCAGTACGTC.

In this sample, this clonotype turned up a few times. The chain combines TRBV12-3 or TRBV12-4 with TRBJ2-7, with TRBD2 matching 15 bases. Losses at the gene ends were 4 bases for V and 3 bases for J; bases not matched to a gene: 4. There are 16 residues in the CDR3. CDR3 sequence (DNA): TGTGCCAGCAGTTCAGGGACTAGCGGGAGGCTCTACGAGCAGTACTTC. Protein: CASSSGTSGRLYEQYF.

V and J are TRBV7-9 and TRBJ2-5, with TRBD1 identical over 9 bases. V was pared by 5 bases and J by 2 bases, with 6 bases of the junction left unmatched. Germline CDR1 reads SEHNR; CDR2 reads FQNEAQ (reference sequence). CDR3 length equals 15 residues. CDR3 loop: CASSRGTGIQETQYF. CDR3 in DNA: TGTGCCAGCAGCCGCGGGACAGGGATACAAGAGACCCAGTACTTC.

In its sample, this clonotype is medium-sized (0.01 to 0.1%). The chain is built from TRBV29-1 and TRBJ2-5; 8 bases agree with TRBD1. The V gene's germline CDR1 is SQVTM and CDR2 ANQGSEA. CDR3 length: 13 amino acids. J was trimmed by 5 bases and V by 4 bases; bases with no gene match: 6. The CDR3 sequence: CSVAGDRGETQYF. In DNA form, the CDR3 reads TGCAGCGTTGCAGGAGACAGGGGTGAGACCCAGTACTTC. Based on the CDR3 plus reference TRBV29-1 and TRBJ2-5, the full variable domain is SAVISQKPSRDICQRGTSLTIQCQVDSQVTMMFWYRQQPGQSLTLIATANQGSEATYESGFVIDKFPISRPNLTFSTLTVSNMSPEDSSIYLCSVAGDRGETQYFGPGTRLLVL.

By share, this clonotype counts as medium-sized. This rearrangement joins TRBV29-1 to TRBJ2-1; maybe TRBD1 (5 bases). This CDR3 has 13 amino acids. V was trimmed by 7 bases and J by 9 bases, leaving 19 bases between them. The germline V gene has CDR1 SQVTM and CDR2 ANQGSEA. CDR3 loop: CSAFQGIGGEQFF. The DNA for the CDR3 is TGCAGCGCTTTCCAGGGAATCGGTGGTGAGCAGTTCTTC.

This clonotype was recorded many times. The J gene is TRBJ1-3, the V gene TRBV30; 12 bases agree with TRBD1. CDR1 and CDR2 from the germline V gene are GTSNPN and SVGIG (reference sequence). The J segment lost 0 bases and the V segment lost 3 bases, leaving 15 bases of the junction unmatched. There are 20 residues in the CDR3. CDR3 DNA sequence: TGTGCCTGGAGAGGGATGGGGACAGGGGGCAGATCGTACTCTGGAAACACCATATATTTT. The encoded protein is CAWRGMGTGGRSYSGNTIYF.

This sequence joins TRBV4-3 and TRBJ2-3; D perhaps matches TRBD2 (5 bases). V was trimmed by 0 bases and J by 2 bases, leaving 9 bases between them. This CDR3 comprises 15 residues. CDR1 and CDR2 from the germline V gene are LGHNA and YSLEER. As DNA, the CDR3 is TGCGCCAGCAGCCAAGAAGCGGAGCTCACAGATACGCAGTATTTT. Translation: CASSQEAELTDTQYF.

J is TRBJ2-1 and V is TRBV4-2; unclear D gene. The CDR3 is 12 amino acids. CDR1 and CDR2 from the germline V gene are LGHNA and YNFKEQ. V shed 4 bases and J shed 5 bases, with 6 bases lying between them. The CDR3 reads CASSPLDNEQFF. CDR3 in DNA: TGTGCCAGCAGCCCCCTTGACAATGAGCAGTTCTTC.

A single count supports this clonotype. The V gene is TRBV5-5, the J gene TRBJ1-4; no definite D call. The length of the CDR3 is 17 residues. Looked up from germline, CDR1 is SGHKS and CDR2 is YYEKEE (reference sequence). V was shortened by 2 bases and J by 4 bases, with 18 bases between the two germline ends. The CDR3 reads CASSFYPQGRINEKLFF. CDR3 in DNA: TGTGCCAGCAGCTTCTACCCACAAGGCCGGATTAATGAAAAACTGTTTTTT.

This clonotype was found many times. The chain carries TRBV12-3 or TRBV12-4 and TRBJ2-5; D is uncertain. V dropped 2 bases and J dropped 2 bases, with 6 bases sitting between them. CDR3 length: 13 amino acids. CDR3 bases: TGTGCCAGCAGTTTATTCCGGCAAGAGACCCAGTACTTC. Amino acids: CASSLFRQETQYF.

This clonotype was picked up many times. The chain couples TRBV6-1 to TRBJ2-3; TRBD2 agrees at 12 bases. Germline V gene sequence: CDR1 MNHNS, CDR2 SASEGT. J lost 0 bases, V lost 9 bases, and 4 bases had no gene match. This CDR3 is 15 amino acids long. The CDR3 DNA reads TGTGCCAGTGCGCTAGCGGGAGGGAGCACAGATACGCAGTATTTT. Residues: CASALAGGSTDTQYF.

The chain carries TRBV12-3 or TRBV12-4 and TRBJ1-2; 8 bases align to TRBD1. Trimming at V came to 6 bases and at J to 4 bases, leaving 10 bases not matched to a gene. CDR3 size: 15 residues. CDR3 nucleotide sequence: TGTGCCAGCAGCAAGACAGGGGCCCAACTCTATGGCTACACCTTC. This gives the protein CASSKTGAQLYGYTF.

This clonotype is large by share. The V call is TRBV7-2, the J call TRBJ2-5; weak D call: TRBD1 (5 bases). The CDR3 sequence is 14 residues long. Germline-derived CDR1 and CDR2 are SGHTA and FQGNSA. V gave up 2 bases and J gave up 5 bases, with 12 bases separating them. The CDR3 region is CASSLLGRDETQYF. In DNA, the CDR3 is TGTGCCAGCAGCTTACTCGGCAGGGATGAGACCCAGTACTTC.

By sample fraction, this clonotype is medium-sized. The chain combines TRBV13 with TRBJ2-2; 7 bases line up with TRBD1. Trimming cost V 0 bases and J 6 bases; bases outside gene matches: 4. CDR3 size: 15 residues. Per the germline V gene, CDR1 is PRHDT and CDR2 is FYEKMQ (reference sequence). The CDR3 region is CASSLGLDRPGELFF. CDR3 coding DNA: TGTGCCAGCAGCTTAGGCCTGGACAGGCCCGGGGAGCTGTTTTTT.

The chain recombines TRBV10-3 with TRBJ1-3, with a tentative D call TRBD1 (5 bases). Between the trimmed V and J ends, which lost 5 bases and 2 bases, there was a span of 31 bases. This CDR3 has 21 amino acids. CDR1 ENHRY and CDR2 SYGVKD come from the germline V gene. This chain's CDR3 is CAISTTYGTKARGKPGNTIYF. Written as DNA, the CDR3 is TGTGCCATCAGTACCACCTATGGGACGAAAGCTCGTGGAAAGCCTGGAAACACCATATATTTT.

This clonotype was detected only a few times. The rearrangement uses TRBV12-3 or TRBV12-4 and TRBJ2-1, with no clear D. Trimming removed 0 bases at V and 8 bases at J, with 20 bases between. CDR3 length: 17 amino acids. Here the CDR3 DNA reads TGTGCCAGCAGTTTAGCACTCTCAACCCCGGCCGAGTATGAGCAGTTCTTC. Its protein product is CASSLALSTPAEYEQFF.

This clonotype was detected many times. The gene calls are TRBV6-1 and TRBJ2-7, with D possibly matching TRBD2 (6 bases). The germline gives CDR1 MNHNS, CDR2 SASEGT. The CDR3 consists of 15 residues. V was pared by 6 bases and J by 1 base, with 16 bases between. The CDR3, as DNA: TGTGCCAGCAGGTACGGGGCTAGCGTATCCTACGAGCAGTACTTC. Translating it yields CASRYGASVSYEQYF.